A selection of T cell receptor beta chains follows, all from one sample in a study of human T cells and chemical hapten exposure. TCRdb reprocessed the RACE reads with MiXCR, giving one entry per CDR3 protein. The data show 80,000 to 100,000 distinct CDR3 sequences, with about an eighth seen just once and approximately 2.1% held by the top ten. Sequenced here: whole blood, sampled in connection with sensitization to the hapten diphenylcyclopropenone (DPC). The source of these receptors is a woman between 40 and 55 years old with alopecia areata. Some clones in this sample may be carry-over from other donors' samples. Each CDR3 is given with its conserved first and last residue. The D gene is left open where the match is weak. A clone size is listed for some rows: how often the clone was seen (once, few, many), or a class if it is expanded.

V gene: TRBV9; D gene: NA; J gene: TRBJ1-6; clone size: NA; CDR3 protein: CASSPTLSSPLHF
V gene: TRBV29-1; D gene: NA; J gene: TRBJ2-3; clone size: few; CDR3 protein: CSVLRDTQYF
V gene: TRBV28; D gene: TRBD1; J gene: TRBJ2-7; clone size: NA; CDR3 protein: CASRDRFIDEQYF
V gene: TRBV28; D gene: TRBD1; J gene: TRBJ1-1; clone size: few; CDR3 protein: CASRSGQGANTEAFF
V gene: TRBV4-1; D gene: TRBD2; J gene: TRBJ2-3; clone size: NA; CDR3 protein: CASSPQAGGLDTQYF
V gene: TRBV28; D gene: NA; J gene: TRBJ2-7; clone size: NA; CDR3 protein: CASSLWKPGTRSVHEQYF
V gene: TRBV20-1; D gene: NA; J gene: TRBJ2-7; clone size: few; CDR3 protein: CSASRGRALGAYNSYEQYF
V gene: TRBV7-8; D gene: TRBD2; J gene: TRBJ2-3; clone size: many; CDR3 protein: CASSSLAGGTDTQYF
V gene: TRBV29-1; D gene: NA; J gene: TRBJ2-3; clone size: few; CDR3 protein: CSVESPGGTDTQYF
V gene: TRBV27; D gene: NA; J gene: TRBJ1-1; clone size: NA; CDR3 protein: CASSIRVGTEAFF
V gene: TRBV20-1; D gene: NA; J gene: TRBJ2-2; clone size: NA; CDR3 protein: CSANRAGGELFF
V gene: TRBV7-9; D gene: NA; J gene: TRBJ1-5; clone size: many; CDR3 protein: CASSPSGGAGNQPQHF
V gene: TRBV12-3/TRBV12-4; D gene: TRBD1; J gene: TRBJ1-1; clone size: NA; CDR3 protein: CASSLFTGGGTEAFF
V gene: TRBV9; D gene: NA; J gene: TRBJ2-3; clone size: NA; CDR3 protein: CASSADLRTQYF
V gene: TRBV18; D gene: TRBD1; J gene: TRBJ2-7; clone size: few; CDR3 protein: CASSPPRTGAYEQYF
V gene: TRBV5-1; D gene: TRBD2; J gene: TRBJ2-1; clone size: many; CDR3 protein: CASSFGTSGYNEQFF
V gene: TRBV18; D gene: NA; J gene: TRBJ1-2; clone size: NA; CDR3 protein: CASSPRSGQGYGYTF